These 22 T cell receptor beta chains originate from one sample sequenced in a study of graft-versus-host responses after intestinal transplantation. Measured with immunoSEQ multiplex PCR; TCRdb has only the in-frame clones, and not every one. The sample records roughly 110,000 clones, over 80% being singletons. For these receptors, no antigen is known. Sequenced material: unstimulated CD4+ T cells sorted from spleen or lymph node cells, taken before transplant. These receptors were taken from a human donor who was the organ donor for an intestinal transplant.

This clone appeared a single time. The chain carries TRBV7-3 and TRBJ1-3; no firm D call. The V gene's germline CDR1 is SGHTA and CDR2 FQGTGA. This CDR3 has 15 residues. The germline V and J ends were trimmed by 0 bases and 0 bases, with 6 bases remaining between them. The CDR3 DNA sequence: TGTGCCAGCAGCTTAACGGGGATCTCTGGAAACACCATATATTTT. Protein sequence: CASSLTGISGNTIYF.

The chain is built from TRBV6-1 and TRBJ1-1, with 9 nucleotides matching TRBD1. Trimming at V came to 6 bases and at J to 7 bases, leaving 0 bases not matched to a gene. The germline gives CDR1 MNHNS, CDR2 SASEGT. The length of the CDR3 is 11 residues. CDR3 sequence reads: CASRDRGEAFF. Written as DNA, the CDR3 is TGTGCCAGCAGGGACAGGGGTGAAGCTTTCTTT.

This chain links TRBV6-5 with TRBJ2-3; the match to TRBD2 covers 13 bases. CDR1 MNHEY and CDR2 SVGAGI come from the germline V gene. V dropped 8 bases and J dropped 5; count of bases not matched to a gene: 4. The CDR3 has 14 amino acids. CDR3 sequence (DNA): TGTGCCAGCGGGACTAGCGGGGTTTTAGATACGCAGTATTTT. This translates into CASGTSGVLDTQYF.

The gene calls are TRBV5-6 and TRBJ1-1, with TRBD1 matching 7 bases. The CDR3 loop spans 12 amino acids. V lost 3 bases and J lost 9; bases outside the gene matches: 5. The germline V gene encodes CDR1 SGHDT and CDR2 YYEEEE. The CDR3 DNA is TGTGCCAGCAGCTCGGGACAGAGTCAAGCTTTCTTT. It codes for CASSSGQSQAFF.

CDR3 amino acids: CASSLGDRDNTEAFF. The CDR3 nucleotides are TGCGCCAGCAGCTTGGGGGACAGGGATAACACTGAAGCTTTCTTT. V is TRBV5-1 and J is TRBJ1-1, with 9 bases fitting TRBD1. The CDR3 consists of 15 residues. The J segment lost 2 bases and the V segment lost 0 bases, leaving 2 bases of the junction unmatched. Germline V CDR1 and CDR2: SGHRS, YFSETQ. The full variable domain, in which reference TRBV5-1 and TRBJ1-1 provide the parts outside the CDR3, is KAGVTQTPRYLIKTRGQQVTLSCSPISGHRSVSWYQQTPGQGLQFLFEYFSETQRNKGNFPGRFSGRQFSNSRSEMNVSTLELGDSALYLCASSLGDRDNTEAFFGQGTRLTVV.

The V call is TRBV4-1, the J call TRBJ2-7; TRBD1 or TRBD2 may be the D gene (5 bases each). Deletions cut 0 bases from V and 3 bases from J, with 33 bases between. This CDR3 spans 22 amino acids. CDR1 and CDR2 (germline): MGHRA, YSYEKL. The CDR3 nucleotides read TGCGCCAGCAGCCAAGAACTTAAAGCCCCCTGGGTTCCGGGACCCCCTAACTACGAGCAGTACTTC. Amino acid sequence: CASSQELKAPWVPGPPNYEQYF.

The chain is built from TRBV9 and TRBJ2-7; D might be TRBD1 or TRBD2, each matching 5 bases. The germline V gene has CDR1 SGDLS and CDR2 YYNGEE. V shed 3 bases and J shed 2 bases, with 18 bases lying between them. The CDR3 runs 16 residues. The DNA for the CDR3 is TGTGCCAGCAGCGAACGAGCTGGGGGAACTCCCTACGAGCAGTACTTC. Translating it yields CASSERAGGTPYEQYF.

This chain links TRBV6-5 with TRBJ2-5, with D tentatively TRBD2 (7 bases). The germline gives CDR1 MNHEY, CDR2 SVGAGI. Between the trimmed V and J ends, which lost 5 bases and 6 bases, there was a span of 10 bases. This CDR3 is built from 12 residues. The CDR3 loop reads CASSGGGKTQYF. CDR3 nucleotides: TGTGCCAGCAGTGGGGGGGGCAAGACCCAGTACTTC.

The rearrangement joins TRBV2 to TRBJ2-5; no reliable D call. In germline, CDR1 is SNHLY, CDR2 FYNNEI. V was cut by 5 bases and J by 4 bases, with 11 bases left in between. This CDR3 contains 13 residues. This chain's CDR3 is CASSIERLETQYF. The CDR3 region has the DNA TGTGCCAGCAGTATAGAGAGATTAGAGACCCAGTACTTC. Supplemented by reference TRBV2 and TRBJ2-5, the full variable domain reads EPEVTQTPSHQVTQMGQEVILRCVPISNHLYFYWYRQILGQKVEFLVSFYNNEISEKSEIFDDQFSVERPDGSNFTLKIRSTKLEDSAMYFCASSIERLETQYFGPGTRLLVL.

The chain is built from TRBV7-3 and TRBJ2-2, with a weak D call TRBD2 (5 bases). The CDR3 is 13 residues long. The germline CDR1 and CDR2 sequences are SGHTA and FQGTGA. Trimming took 4 bases from V and 4 from J, leaving 7 bases between them. CDR3 in amino acids: CASSYGVTGELFF. In DNA, the CDR3 is TGTGCCAGCAGCTACGGGGTCACCGGGGAGCTGTTTTTT.

CDR3 sequence reads: CASSVASGGANEQFF. The CDR3 DNA sequence: TGTGCCAGCAGCGTAGCTAGCGGGGGGGCCAATGAGCAGTTCTTC. The chain is built from TRBV9 and TRBJ2-1, with TRBD2 matching 12 bases. V dropped 0 bases and J dropped 6; count of bases not matched to a gene: 1. The CDR3 length is 15 residues. The germline V gene encodes CDR1 SGDLS and CDR2 YYNGEE.

This chain uses TRBV19 with TRBJ1-1; D possibly corresponds to TRBD1 (5 bases). CDR3 length: 16 amino acids. The germline V and J ends were trimmed by 3 bases and 3 bases, with 17 bases remaining between them. Per germline, CDR1 LNHDA and CDR2 SQIVND (reference sequence). The CDR3 DNA sequence: TGTGCCAGTAGTATGAATCTGGGGGGTTCGGACACTGAAGCTTTCTTT. It codes for CASSMNLGGSDTEAFF.

The chain has TRBV20-1 and TRBJ2-4; D is undetermined. This CDR3 has 11 amino acids. V shed 3 bases and J shed 11 bases, with 11 bases lying between them. Germline assignment: CDR1 DFQATT and CDR2 SNEGSKA (reference sequence). The CDR3 DNA is TGCAGTGCTAGCTCTGGGCTGGTTCAGTACTTC. Amino acid sequence: CSASSGLVQYF.

The V call is TRBV29-1, the J call TRBJ1-4; D not resolved. The CDR3 loop spans 11 amino acids. Germline V CDR1 and CDR2: SQVTM, ANQGSEA. Between the trimmed V and J ends, which lost 7 bases and 7 bases, there was a span of 10 bases. CDR3 bases: TGCAGCGCCGCCCGTAGTGAAAAACTGTTTTTT. Residues: CSAARSEKLFF.

This clone was seen a handful of times. The rearrangement joins TRBV29-1 to TRBJ2-5, with D possibly being TRBD1 (6 bases). Germline loops: CDR1 SQVTM, CDR2 ANQGSEA. The CDR3 extends over 14 amino acids. Trimming took off 0 bases at V and 2 bases at J, with 10 bases between the two ends. The CDR3 loop is CSVEEMTGQETQYF. In nucleotides, the CDR3 is TGCAGCGTTGAAGAGATGACAGGTCAAGAGACCCAGTACTTC.

CDR3 DNA: TGTGCCAGCACCCGGGACTACTACAATGAGCAGTTCTTC. Amino acid sequence: CASTRDYYNEQFF. The chain couples TRBV6-6 to TRBJ2-1, with 7 bases lining up with TRBD2. The germline CDR1 and CDR2 sequences are MNHNY and SVGAGI (reference sequence). J lost 3 bases, V lost 7 bases, and 3 bases had no gene match. The CDR3 sequence is 13 residues long.

A word on this clone: Other DNA sequences of this sample code for an identical CDR3. The gene calls are TRBV9 and TRBJ1-2, with TRBD1 matching 12 bases. CDR1 is SGDLS, CDR2 YYNGEE, per germline. This CDR3 comprises 18 residues. Trimming at V came to 4 bases and at J to 6 bases, leaving 16 bases not matched to a gene. The CDR3 reads CASSLRPGTGGAQDGYTF. The CDR3 nucleotides are TGTGCCAGCAGCTTGAGACCTGGGACAGGGGGCGCCCAGGATGGCTACACCTTC.

The chain uses TRBV5-1 and TRBJ2-2; 8 bases map to TRBD1. Trimming took 0 bases from V and 3 from J; bases not matched to a gene: 1. Germline V gene sequence: CDR1 SGHRS, CDR2 YFSETQ. This CDR3 region has 15 residues. DNA of the CDR3: TGCGCCAGCAGCTTGGTACAGGGGGACACCGGGGAGCTGTTTTTT. Translation: CASSLVQGDTGELFF. The whole variable domain, remainder taken from reference TRBV5-1 and TRBJ2-2, is KAGVTQTPRYLIKTRGQQVTLSCSPISGHRSVSWYQQTPGQGLQFLFEYFSETQRNKGNFPGRFSGRQFSNSRSEMNVSTLELGDSALYLCASSLVQGDTGELFFGEGSRLTVL.

This chain links TRBV30 with TRBJ2-6; 7 bases agree with TRBD1. V shed 4 bases, J shed 0 bases, and the junction held 3 bases outside the gene matches. This CDR3 contains 15 residues. CDR1 is GTSNPN and CDR2 is SVGIG in the germline V gene (reference sequence). This CDR3 reads CAWNTGASGANVLTF. In nucleotides, the CDR3 is TGTGCCTGGAATACAGGGGCCTCTGGGGCCAACGTCCTGACTTTC.

The chain has TRBV5-4 and TRBJ2-7; D unclear. CDR1 is SGHNT and CDR2 is YYREEE in the germline V gene (reference sequence). Trimming left V 4 bases short and J 4 bases short, with 18 bases between. The CDR3 sequence is 15 residues long. CDR3 sequence reads: CASSLTLGLEYEQYF. The CDR3 DNA sequence: TGTGCCAGCAGCCTAACTCTAGGGTTGGAATACGAGCAGTACTTC.

The chain combines TRBV15 with TRBJ1-6, with TRBD1 matching over 8 bases. The V and J ends lost 0 bases and 10 bases, in that order; junction bases with no gene match: 5. The CDR3 runs to 15 residues. CDR1 LNHNV and CDR2 YYDKDF come from the germline V gene (reference sequence). CDR3 sequence: CATSRDETGVSPLHF. The CDR3 DNA is TGTGCCACCAGCAGAGACGAGACAGGGGTCTCACCCCTCCACTTT.

This clone has more than one count but fewer than ten. The gene calls are TRBV4-2 and TRBJ2-7, with TRBD1 matching over 7 bases. CDR1 is LGHNA, CDR2 YNFKEQ, per germline. The CDR3 has 14 amino acids. After removal of 3 bases from V and 5 bases from J, the junction contained 7 bases not matched to a gene. In DNA, the CDR3 is TGTGCCAGCAGCCATACAGGGGACGGCCACGAGCAGTACTTC. Translating gives CASSHTGDGHEQYF.